This TCR beta chain appears in the sequencing data of a study of CD4+ T cells in melanoma. General observations from the study: CD8+ T cell, macrophage and B cell function reportedly correlated with neoantigen-specific CD4+ T cells. Neoantigen-specific CD4+ T cells in melanoma reportedly had diverse differentiation states.

The CDR3 totals 14 residues. Trimming cost V 6 bases and J 9 bases, with 20 bases left between them. CDR1 and CDR2 (germline): LNHDA, SQIVND (reference sequence). As to this clone: The target antigen is unknown.

Sequencing was performed with immunoSEQ multiplex PCR; in TCRdb, only in-frame clones are kept and a portion is missing. The sample records approximately 110,000 clones, roughly 90% being singletons. This receptor was obtained from a human donor with melanoma. The sequenced sample consisted of peripheral blood. V is TRBV19 and J is TRBJ2-5, with a tentative D call TRBD2 (6 bases). CDR3 protein: CASSPGGFWEAQYF. The CDR3, as DNA: TGTGCCAGTAGCCCCGGTGGGTTCTGGGAGGCCCAGTACTTC.